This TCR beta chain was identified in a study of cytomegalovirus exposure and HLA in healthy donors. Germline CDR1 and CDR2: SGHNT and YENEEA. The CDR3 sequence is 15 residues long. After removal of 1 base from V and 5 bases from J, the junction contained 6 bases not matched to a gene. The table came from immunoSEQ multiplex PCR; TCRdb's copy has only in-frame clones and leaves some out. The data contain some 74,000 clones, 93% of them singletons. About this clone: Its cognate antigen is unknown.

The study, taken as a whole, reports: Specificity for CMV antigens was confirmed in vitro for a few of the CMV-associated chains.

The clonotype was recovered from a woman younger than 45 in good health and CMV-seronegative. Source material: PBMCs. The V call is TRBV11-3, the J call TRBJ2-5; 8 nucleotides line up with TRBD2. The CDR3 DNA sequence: TGTGCCAGCAGCTTAGTGCGTCGGGAGGGGGAGACCCAGTACTTC. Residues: CASSLVRREGETQYF.